This T cell receptor (beta chain) is from a study of blood T cells in healthy people across ages. Findings and limits, study-wide: Age showed a roughly linear inverse relationship with TCR beta diversity per million T cells.

The germline V gene encodes CDR1 SGHVS and CDR2 FNYEAQ. With 4 bases clipped from V and 4 bases from J, the junction kept 10 bases outside the gene matches. CDR3 length equals 16 residues. Through a sample-barcoded 5' primer and a J-beta primer mix, a second PCR was run for about 6 to 11 cycles. TCRdb called the 5' RACE reads again in MiXCR, with one record for every CDR3 protein. The sample includes 550,000 to 800,000 distinct CDR3 sequences, about 32% of them seen just once. About this clonotype itself: The antigen is not known.

Sequenced input: blood. The TCR was taken from a woman aged 80 or over in good health. This chain joins TRBV7-6 and TRBJ1-3, with TRBD1 matching 7 bases. The CDR3, as DNA: TGTGCCAGCAGCTCCCCTCTACAGGGGTTCGGAAACACCATATATTTT. Residues: CASSSPLQGFGNTIYF.